A selection of T cell receptor beta chains follows, all from one sample in a study of identical twins. One entry per CDR3 protein, called by TCRdb with MiXCR from the 5' RACE reads. The sample contains around 550,000 distinct CDR3 sequences, about 15% of which appear only once. These same data were also listed under a study on yellow fever vaccine responses in identical twins.

The sample comprised CD4+ T cells sorted from blood. The source of these receptors is a woman between 18 and 29 years old in good health. Both conserved end residues are part of each CDR3. D genes are given only for firm matches. Where a row states a size, it is once, few, many or the class of an expanded clone; other rows omit it.

CDR3aa	CDR3nt	j_gene	v_gene	abundance	d_gene	len
CASSSSGTGYHF	TGTGCCAGCAGCTCGTCCGGGACAGGATATCATTTT	TRBJ1-5	TRBV7-2	.	TRBD1	12
CASSDPEKLFF	TGCGCCAGCAGTGATCCAGAAAAACTGTTTTTT	TRBJ1-4	TRBV4-1	.	.	11
CASSLAASAGAGELFF	TGTGCCAGCAGCTTAGCGGCATCGGCAGGGGCCGGGGAGCTGTTTTTT	TRBJ2-2	TRBV7-8	.	.	16
CASAPEQYF	TGTGCCAGCGCACCCGAGCAGTACTTC	TRBJ2-7	TRBV2	.	.	9
CATGAIPRDTGELFF	TGCGCCACTGGGGCTATCCCCCGGGACACCGGGGAGCTGTTTTTT	TRBJ2-2	TRBV5-1	.	.	15
CSVVGQGNYGYTF	TGCAGCGTTGTGGGACAGGGGAACTATGGCTACACCTTC	TRBJ1-2	TRBV29-1	.	TRBD1	13
CASSPLWQETQYF	TGTGCCAGCTCACCCTTGTGGCAAGAGACCCAGTACTTC	TRBJ2-5	TRBV18	.	.	13
CASSETGGFFTDTQYF	TGTGCCAGCAGTGAAACAGGGGGCTTTTTCACAGATACGCAGTATTTT	TRBJ2-3	TRBV6-1	.	TRBD1	16
CASSQRGGYSETQYF	TGTGCCAGCAGCCAACGGGGCGGGTATTCAGAGACCCAGTACTTC	TRBJ2-5	TRBV11-3	.	.	15
CSVEDLSGGWRISSYNEQFF	TGCAGCGTTGAAGATCTGAGCGGCGGCTGGAGAATCAGCTCCTACAATGAGCAGTTCTTC	TRBJ2-1	TRBV29-1	many	.	20
CASSESHLKTYNEQFF	TGCGCCAGCAGTGAGTCCCACCTAAAAACCTACAATGAGCAGTTCTTC	TRBJ2-1	TRBV10-2	few	.	16
CASSRRGQGTIPPLGYTF	TGTGCCAGCAGTCGCAGGGGACAGGGGACCATTCCACCCCTTGGCTACACCTTC	TRBJ1-2	TRBV3-1	.	TRBD1	18
CSARDPTSGSLNEQFF	TGCAGTGCTAGAGACCCGACTAGCGGGTCTTTGAATGAGCAGTTCTTC	TRBJ2-1	TRBV20-1	.	TRBD2	16
CASSFVTKSTDTQYF	TGTGCCAGCAGTTTTGTGACAAAAAGCACAGATACGCAGTATTTT	TRBJ2-3	TRBV28	.	.	15
CASSLGHSGGTQYF	TGCGCCAGCAGCTTGGGACATTCTGGGGGGACCCAGTACTTC	TRBJ2-5	TRBV5-1	few	.	14
CSVAQETQYF	TGCAGCGTTGCCCAAGAGACCCAGTACTTC	TRBJ2-5	TRBV29-1	few	.	10
CASSEGYGTGFGDTQYF	TGTGCCAGCAGTGAAGGGTATGGGACAGGGTTTGGAGATACGCAGTATTTT	TRBJ2-3	TRBV25-1	.	TRBD1	17
CASRRSDRGGYEQYF	TGCGCCAGCAGGAGGTCGGACAGGGGGGGATACGAGCAGTACTTC	TRBJ2-7	TRBV28	few	TRBD1	15